This passage covers 21 T cell receptor beta chains from one sample sequenced in a study of blood T cell repertoires in COVID-19. Profiling relied on immunoSEQ multiplex PCR, and the TCRdb table lists in-frame clones only, not all of them. The data contain roughly 180,000 clones, roughly 82% of them singletons. Sequencing used peripheral blood. The source of these receptors is a woman aged 25 to 39 with acute or convalescent COVID-19.

The chain employs TRBV5-4 and TRBJ2-2; weak D call: TRBD2 (6 bases). Trimming shortened V by 2 bases and J by 6 bases, and 11 bases separated the two germline ends. The CDR3 covers 14 residues. Germline values: CDR1 SGHNT, CDR2 YYREEE (reference sequence). CDR3 sequence: CASSFERRAGELFF. The CDR3 DNA reads TGTGCCAGCAGCTTTGAGCGGAGGGCCGGGGAGCTGTTTTTT.

The genes are TRBV19 and TRBJ1-6; TRBD1 is a possible D gene (5 bases). V was cut by 1 base and J by 14 bases, with 12 bases left in between. The CDR3 runs 13 residues. The V gene's germline CDR1 is LNHDA and CDR2 SQIVND (reference sequence). The chain's CDR3 is CASSIAPGLSLHF. Written as DNA, the CDR3 is TGTGCCAGTAGTATAGCCCCAGGGTTATCCCTCCACTTT.

V is TRBV2 and J is TRBJ2-7; D is perhaps TRBD1 (6 bases). Germline lookup yields CDR1 SNHLY and CDR2 FYNNEI. The CDR3 is 15 residues long. V lost 2 bases and J 4 bases, leaving 15 bases between the germline ends. The CDR3 DNA is TGTGCCAGCAGTGAAACAGGGATCGTTACGTACGAGCAGTACTTC. This sequence encodes CASSETGIVTYEQYF.

This sequence joins TRBV10-2 and TRBJ2-7; TRBD2 matches 9 bases. Unmatched junction bases numbered 9, after V lost 5 bases and J lost 7 bases. There are 14 residues in the CDR3. Germline V gene sequence: CDR1 WSHSY, CDR2 SAAADI. The CDR3 DNA is TGCGCCAGCAGTTCGGCGGGAGGGCTTACAGAGCAGTACTTC. This codes for CASSSAGGLTEQYF.

In this sample, this clone turned up once. The chain combines TRBV29-1 with TRBJ1-1; 7 bases line up with TRBD1. CDR3 size: 11 residues. Per the germline V gene, CDR1 is SQVTM and CDR2 is ANQGSEA. This chain's CDR3 is CTVNRGGEAFF. CDR3 coding DNA: TGCACCGTAAACAGGGGTGGTGAAGCTTTCTTT.

The V gene is TRBV4-2, the J gene TRBJ1-1; weak D call: TRBD1 (5 bases). V dropped 3 bases and J dropped 7 bases, with 15 bases sitting between them. Per germline, CDR1 LGHNA and CDR2 YNFKEQ. The CDR3 contains 14 residues. The CDR3 reads CASSHPGWGFEAFF. The CDR3 DNA follows: TGTGCCAGCAGCCACCCCGGCTGGGGCTTTGAAGCTTTCTTT.

The chain employs TRBV6-5 and TRBJ1-1, with 7 bases matching TRBD1. The ends lost 9 bases at V and 1 base at J; junction bases unmatched: 5. The V gene's germline CDR1 is MNHEY and CDR2 SVGAGI. The length of the CDR3 is 13 residues. As DNA, the CDR3 is TGTGCCAGTAGAAAGGGGGCGAACACTGAAGCTTTCTTT. It encodes CASRKGANTEAFF.

The chain couples TRBV6-2 or TRBV6-3 to TRBJ1-2, with D possibly TRBD1 on 6 matching bases. The CDR3 has 12 amino acids. Germline V gives CDR1 MNHEY, CDR2 SVGEGT. Trimming cost V 6 bases and J 7 bases, with 12 bases left between them. The CDR3 sequence: CASSEGVRGYTF. The CDR3 DNA follows: TGTGCCAGCAGCGAGGGGGTACGTGGCTACACCTTC.

The table lists this clone with a count of one. The CDR3 here is CATSEAGDRNEQFF. The CDR3 DNA reads as TGTGCCACCAGTGAGGCAGGGGACAGAAATGAGCAGTTCTTC. The chain employs TRBV24-1 and TRBJ2-1; 7 bases map to TRBD1. The CDR3 totals 14 residues. Germline V gene lookup returns CDR1 KGHDR and CDR2 SFDVKD. V shed 4 bases and J 7 bases; nucleotides not matched to a gene: 6.

V and J are TRBV11-2 and TRBJ2-3; D may be TRBD2 (5 bases). The CDR3 spans 14 residues. Trimming removed 6 bases from V and 6 bases from J, with 16 bases in between. The germline V gene has CDR1 SGHAT and CDR2 FQNNGV. The DNA for the CDR3 is TGTGCCAGCAGTCGAACACTAGGTACGGATACGCAGTATTTT. It specifies CASSRTLGTDTQYF.

In its sample, this clone was seen a few times. The chain is built from TRBV3-1 (or the pseudogene TRBV3-2) and TRBJ2-7; no clear D. This CDR3 comprises 14 residues. Per germline, CDR1 LGHDT and CDR2 YNNKEL (reference sequence). V shed 0 bases and J shed 6 bases, with 12 bases lying between them. The CDR3 DNA sequence: TGTGCCAGCAGCCAAGAGGTCACAACCGCCGAGCAGTACTTC. Translating it yields CASSQEVTTAEQYF.

The gene calls are TRBV7-2 and TRBJ2-2; D not certain. Germline V gene data show CDR1 as SGHTA and CDR2 as FQGNSA. CDR3 length: 14 residues. Between the trimmed V and J ends, which lost 2 bases and 6 bases, there was a span of 10 bases. DNA for the CDR3: TGTGCCAGCAGCTTATTAGATATGGCCGGGGAGCTGTTTTTT. Its translation is CASSLLDMAGELFF.

The V and J genes are TRBV7-6 and TRBJ2-7; D is possibly TRBD1 (5 bases). Germline-derived CDR1 and CDR2 are SGHVS and FNYEAQ. The CDR3 runs 13 residues. Trimming took off 1 base at V and 5 bases at J, with 9 bases between the two ends. CDR3 amino acids: CASSLEMDNEQYF. DNA of the CDR3: TGTGCCAGCAGCTTAGAAATGGACAACGAGCAGTACTTC.

For this clone: The sample holds other DNA sequences that translate to the same CDR3. This sequence joins TRBV6-2 or TRBV6-3 and TRBJ2-5; a weak D match, TRBD2 (6 bases). The V gene's germline CDR1 is MNHEY and CDR2 SVGEGT. The CDR3 totals 13 residues. The V end was cut by 2 bases, the J end by 4 bases, with 8 bases between. The CDR3 sequence: CASSYGGGETQYF. In DNA form, the CDR3 reads TGTGCCAGCAGTTACGGGGGAGGAGAGACCCAGTACTTC.

This chain uses TRBV3-1 (or the pseudogene TRBV3-2) with TRBJ1-3; D unresolved. This CDR3 is 13 amino acids long. The germline gives CDR1 LGHDT, CDR2 YNNKEL (reference sequence). V was shortened by 4 bases and J by 14 bases, with 18 bases between the two germline ends. CDR3: CASSPKRQGIVYF. The CDR3 DNA follows: TGTGCCAGCAGCCCCAAGCGCCAAGGAATCGTATATTTT.

This clone has only a few counts. The chain carries TRBV24-1 and TRBJ1-5, with D unresolved. Germline V gene sequence: CDR1 KGHDR, CDR2 SFDVKD. This CDR3 has 13 residues. The ends were cut back, 1 base at V and 7 bases at J, with 7 bases in the middle. CDR3 DNA sequence: TGTGCCACCAGTGATTTTCGGGAACAGCCCCAGCATTTT. Its translation: CATSDFREQPQHF.

This chain links TRBV7-2 with TRBJ1-1; D unclear. Trimming took 3 bases from V and 7 from J, leaving 12 bases between them. The CDR3 has 13 residues. The germline CDR1 and CDR2 sequences are SGHTA and FQGNSA. CDR3 sequence: CASSLFRSGEAFF. In DNA, the CDR3 is TGTGCCAGCAGCTTGTTCAGGTCCGGTGAAGCTTTCTTT.

The chain has TRBV29-1 and TRBJ2-7; 8 bases agree with TRBD1. The germline V gene has CDR1 SQVTM and CDR2 ANQGSEA. Trimming cost V 4 bases and J 3 bases; bases outside gene matches: 5. CDR3 length equals 13 residues. Here the CDR3 DNA reads TGCAGCGTTGGGGGACAGGCATTCTACGAGCAGTACTTC. It encodes CSVGGQAFYEQYF.

The V call is TRBV19, the J call TRBJ1-6, with TRBD1 as a possible D gene (6 bases). Germline V gene lookup returns CDR1 LNHDA and CDR2 SQIVND (reference sequence). Deletions cut 3 bases from V and 9 bases from J, with 9 bases between. The CDR3 loop spans 13 amino acids. The chain's CDR3 is CASSMRGTSPLHF. In nucleotides, the CDR3 is TGTGCCAGTAGTATGAGGGGGACTTCACCCCTCCACTTT.

This clone is a singleton in its sample. The J gene is TRBJ2-5, the V gene TRBV2, with unresolved D. Germline V gene data show CDR1 as SNHLY and CDR2 as FYNNEI. Trimming pared 3 bases from V and 5 bases from J, leaving 7 bases between. The CDR3 is 12 amino acids. This chain's CDR3 is CASSDARETQYF. CDR3 nucleotides: TGTGCCAGCAGTGACGCCCGGGAGACCCAGTACTTC. Combining the CDR3 with reference TRBV2 and TRBJ2-5 gives the whole variable domain EPEVTQTPSHQVTQMGQEVILRCVPISNHLYFYWYRQILGQKVEFLVSFYNNEISEKSEIFDDQFSVERPDGSNFTLKIRSTKLEDSAMYFCASSDARETQYFGPGTRLLVL.

This chain links TRBV19 with TRBJ2-7; TRBD2 agrees at 14 bases. The CDR3 extends over 15 amino acids. Trimming at V came to 6 bases and at J to 3 bases, leaving 4 bases not matched to a gene. Germline values: CDR1 LNHDA, CDR2 SQIVND (reference sequence). Here the CDR3 DNA reads TGTGCCAGTAGCCCAGGGACTAGCGGGAGCTACGAGCAGTACTTC. Protein product: CASSPGTSGSYEQYF. Complete variable domain (other parts from reference TRBV19 and TRBJ2-7): DGGITQSPKYLFRKEGQNVTLSCEQNLNHDAMYWYRQDPGQGLRLIYYSQIVNDFQKGDIAEGYSVSREKKESFPLTVTSAQKNPTAFYLCASSPGTSGSYEQYFGPGTRLTVT.